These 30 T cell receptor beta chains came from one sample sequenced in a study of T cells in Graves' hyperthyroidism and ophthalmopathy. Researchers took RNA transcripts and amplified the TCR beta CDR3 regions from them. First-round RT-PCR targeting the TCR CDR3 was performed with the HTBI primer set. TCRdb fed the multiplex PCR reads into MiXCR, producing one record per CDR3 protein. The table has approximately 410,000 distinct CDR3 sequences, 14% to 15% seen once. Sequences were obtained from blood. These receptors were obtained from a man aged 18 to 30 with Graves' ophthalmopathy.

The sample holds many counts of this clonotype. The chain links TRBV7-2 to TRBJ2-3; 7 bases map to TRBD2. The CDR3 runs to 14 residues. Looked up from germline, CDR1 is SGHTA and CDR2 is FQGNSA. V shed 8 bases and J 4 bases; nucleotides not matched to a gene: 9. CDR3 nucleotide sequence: TGTGCCAGCGACTGGGGGGGGGGGTCAGATACGCAGTATTTT. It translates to CASDWGGGSDTQYF. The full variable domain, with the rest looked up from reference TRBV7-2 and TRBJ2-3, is GAGVSQSPSNKVTEKGKDVELRCDPISGHTALYWYRQSLGQGLEFLIYFQGNSAPDKSGLPSDRFSAERTGGSVSTLTIQRTQQEDSAVYLCASDWGGGSDTQYFGPGTRLTVL.

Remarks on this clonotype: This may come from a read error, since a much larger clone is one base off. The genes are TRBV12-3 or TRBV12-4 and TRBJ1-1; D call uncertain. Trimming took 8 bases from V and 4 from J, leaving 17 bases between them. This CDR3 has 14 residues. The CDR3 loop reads CASGSAAAGTEAFF. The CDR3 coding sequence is TGTGCCAGCGGTTCCGCCGCGGCGGGCACTGAAGCTTTCTTT.

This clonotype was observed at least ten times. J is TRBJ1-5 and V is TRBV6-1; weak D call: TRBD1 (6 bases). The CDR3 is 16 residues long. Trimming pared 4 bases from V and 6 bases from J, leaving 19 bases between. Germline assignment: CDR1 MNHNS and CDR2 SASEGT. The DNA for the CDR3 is TGTGCCAGCAGTGTAGGGACAAATTTTGTCCGTCAGCCCCAGCATTTT. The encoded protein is CASSVGTNFVRQPQHF.

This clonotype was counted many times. The DNA of the CDR3 is TGCAGTGCTGCTTCTAGCGGGGGTTTGGATACGCAGTATTTT. Protein sequence: CSAASSGGLDTQYF. The genes are TRBV20-1 and TRBJ2-3; 10 nucleotides line up with TRBD2. CDR3 length equals 14 residues. V shed 5 bases, J shed 6 bases, and the junction held 8 bases outside the gene matches. CDR1 and CDR2 from the germline V gene are DFQATT and SNEGSKA (reference sequence).

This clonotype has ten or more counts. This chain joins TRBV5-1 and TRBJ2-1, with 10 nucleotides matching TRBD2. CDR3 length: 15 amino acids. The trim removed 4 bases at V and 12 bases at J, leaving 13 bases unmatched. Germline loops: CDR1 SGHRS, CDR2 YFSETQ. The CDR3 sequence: CASSVSSGRVGWQFF. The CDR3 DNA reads TGCGCCAGCAGCGTGTCTAGCGGGAGAGTTGGTTGGCAGTTCTTC. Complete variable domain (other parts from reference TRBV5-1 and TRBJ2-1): KAGVTQTPRYLIKTRGQQVTLSCSPISGHRSVSWYQQTPGQGLQFLFEYFSETQRNKGNFPGRFSGRQFSNSRSEMNVSTLELGDSALYLCASSVSSGRVGWQFFGPGTRLTVL.

This CDR3 reads CASSQAINRGRAYEQYF. In DNA form, the CDR3 reads TGTGCCAGCAGCCAAGCTATTAACAGAGGAAGGGCCTACGAGCAGTACTTC. The V and J genes are TRBV14 and TRBJ2-7, with D uncertain. Germline CDR1 SGHDN, CDR2 FVKESK. The CDR3 consists of 17 residues. Between the trimmed V and J ends, which lost 1 base and 2 bases, there was a span of 18 bases.

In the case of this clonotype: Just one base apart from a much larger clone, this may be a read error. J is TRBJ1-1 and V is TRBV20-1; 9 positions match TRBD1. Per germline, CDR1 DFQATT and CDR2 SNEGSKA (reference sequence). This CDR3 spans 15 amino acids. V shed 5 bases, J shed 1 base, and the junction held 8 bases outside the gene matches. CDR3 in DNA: TGCAGTGCTGTACAGGGGGCGCTAAGGAACACTGAAGCTTTCTTT. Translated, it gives CSAVQGALRNTEAFF.

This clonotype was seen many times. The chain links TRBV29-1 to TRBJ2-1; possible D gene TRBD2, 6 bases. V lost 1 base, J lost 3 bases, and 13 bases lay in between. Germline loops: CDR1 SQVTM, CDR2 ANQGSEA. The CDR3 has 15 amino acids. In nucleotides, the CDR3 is TGCAGCGTTGAAGGGGACTCCTCCAACTACAATGAGCAGTTCTTC. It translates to CSVEGDSSNYNEQFF.

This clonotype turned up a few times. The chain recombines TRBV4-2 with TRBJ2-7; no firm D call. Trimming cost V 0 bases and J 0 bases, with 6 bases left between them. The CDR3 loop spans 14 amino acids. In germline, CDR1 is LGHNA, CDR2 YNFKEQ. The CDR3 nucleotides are TGTGCCAGCAGCCAAGATCTAAACTCCTACGAGCAGTACTTC. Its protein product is CASSQDLNSYEQYF.

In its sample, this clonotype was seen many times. The CDR3 nucleotides read TGTGCCACCAGTGTTACCGGGACAAACTACAATGAGCAGTTCTTC. Residues: CATSVTGTNYNEQFF. This sequence joins TRBV24-1 and TRBJ2-1, with D perhaps matching TRBD1 (6 bases). The ends were cut back, 5 bases at V and 3 bases at J, with 13 bases in the middle. Germline V gives CDR1 KGHDR, CDR2 SFDVKD. The CDR3 runs to 15 residues.

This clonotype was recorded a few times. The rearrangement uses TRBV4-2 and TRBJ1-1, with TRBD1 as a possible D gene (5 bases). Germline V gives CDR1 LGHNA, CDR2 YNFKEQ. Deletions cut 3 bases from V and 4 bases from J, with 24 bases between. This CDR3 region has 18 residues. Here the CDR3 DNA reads TGTGCCAGCAGCCATTCAAATTCGCCAGGGATGGTAGGCACTGAAGCTTTCTTT. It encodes CASSHSNSPGMVGTEAFF.

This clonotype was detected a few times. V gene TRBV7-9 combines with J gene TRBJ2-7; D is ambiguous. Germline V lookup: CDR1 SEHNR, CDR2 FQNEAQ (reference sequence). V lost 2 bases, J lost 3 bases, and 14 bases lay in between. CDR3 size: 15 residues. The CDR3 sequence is CASSLNPSVGYEQYF. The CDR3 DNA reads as TGTGCCAGCAGCTTAAACCCCAGTGTGGGCTACGAGCAGTACTTC.

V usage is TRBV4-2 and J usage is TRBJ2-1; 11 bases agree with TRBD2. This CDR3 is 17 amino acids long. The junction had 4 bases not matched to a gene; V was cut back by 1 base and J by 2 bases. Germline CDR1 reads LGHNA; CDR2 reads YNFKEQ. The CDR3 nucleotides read TGTGCCAGCAGCCAAGGTGAGACTAGCGGGGCCTACAATGAGCAGTTCTTC. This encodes CASSQGETSGAYNEQFF.

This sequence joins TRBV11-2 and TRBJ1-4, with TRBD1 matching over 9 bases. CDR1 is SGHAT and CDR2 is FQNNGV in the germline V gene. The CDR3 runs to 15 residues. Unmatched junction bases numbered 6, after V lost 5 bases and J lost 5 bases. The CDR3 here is CASSQTGTGNEKLFF. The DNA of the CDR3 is TGTGCCAGCAGCCAGACAGGGACAGGGAATGAAAAACTGTTTTTT.

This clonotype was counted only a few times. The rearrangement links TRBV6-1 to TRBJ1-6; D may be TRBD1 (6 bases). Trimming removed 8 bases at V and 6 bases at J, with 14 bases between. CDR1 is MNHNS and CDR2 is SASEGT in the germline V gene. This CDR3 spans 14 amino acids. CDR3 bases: TGTGCCAGCTCCACAGGGATCTTTAATTCACCCCTCCACTTT. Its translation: CASSTGIFNSPLHF.

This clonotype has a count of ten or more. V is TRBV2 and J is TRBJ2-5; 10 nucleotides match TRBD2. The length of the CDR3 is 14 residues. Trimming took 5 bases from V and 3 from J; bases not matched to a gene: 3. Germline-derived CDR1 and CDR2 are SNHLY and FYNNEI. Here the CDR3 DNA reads TGTGCCAGCAGTCACGGACTAGCGGAAGAGACCCAGTACTTC. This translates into CASSHGLAEETQYF.

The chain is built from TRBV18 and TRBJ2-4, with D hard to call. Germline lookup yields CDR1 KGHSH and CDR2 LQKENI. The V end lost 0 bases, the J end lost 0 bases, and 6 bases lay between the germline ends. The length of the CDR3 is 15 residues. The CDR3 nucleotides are TGTGCCAGCTCACCACCCTCAGGAGCCAAAAACATTCAGTACTTC. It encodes CASSPPSGAKNIQYF. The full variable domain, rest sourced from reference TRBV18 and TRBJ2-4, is NAGVMQNPRHLVRRRGQEARLRCSPMKGHSHVYWYRQLPEEGLKFMVYLQKENIIDESGMPKERFSAEFPKEGPSILRIQQVVRGDSAAYFCASSPPSGAKNIQYFGAGTRLSVL.

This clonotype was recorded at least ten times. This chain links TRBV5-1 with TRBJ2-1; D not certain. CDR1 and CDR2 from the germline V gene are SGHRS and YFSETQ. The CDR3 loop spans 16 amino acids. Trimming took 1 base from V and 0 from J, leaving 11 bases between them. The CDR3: CASSLSEASSYNEQFF. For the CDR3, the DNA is TGCGCCAGCAGCTTGTCCGAGGCGAGCTCCTACAATGAGCAGTTCTTC. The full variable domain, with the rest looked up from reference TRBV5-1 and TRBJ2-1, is KAGVTQTPRYLIKTRGQQVTLSCSPISGHRSVSWYQQTPGQGLQFLFEYFSETQRNKGNFPGRFSGRQFSNSRSEMNVSTLELGDSALYLCASSLSEASSYNEQFFGPGTRLTVL.

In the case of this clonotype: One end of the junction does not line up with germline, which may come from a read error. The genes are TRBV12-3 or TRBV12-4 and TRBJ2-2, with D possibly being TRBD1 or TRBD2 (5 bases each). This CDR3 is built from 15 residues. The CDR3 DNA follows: TGTGCCAGCAGTTTTCACGGGGCGAACACCGGGGAGCCGTTTTTT. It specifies CASSFHGANTGEPFF.

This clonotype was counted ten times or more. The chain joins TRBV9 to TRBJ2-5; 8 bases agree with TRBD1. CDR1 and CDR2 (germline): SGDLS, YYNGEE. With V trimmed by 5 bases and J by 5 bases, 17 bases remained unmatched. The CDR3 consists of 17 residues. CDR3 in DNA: TGTGCCAGCAGAGCCGGGACAGGCCTCGATCGGGAGGAGACCCAGTACTTC. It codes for CASRAGTGLDREETQYF. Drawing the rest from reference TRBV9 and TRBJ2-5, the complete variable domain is DSGVTQTPKHLITATGQRVTLRCSPRSGDLSVYWYQQSLDQGLQFLIQYYNGEERAKGNILERFSAQQFPDLHSELNLSSLELGDSALYFCASRAGTGLDREETQYFGPGTRLLVL.

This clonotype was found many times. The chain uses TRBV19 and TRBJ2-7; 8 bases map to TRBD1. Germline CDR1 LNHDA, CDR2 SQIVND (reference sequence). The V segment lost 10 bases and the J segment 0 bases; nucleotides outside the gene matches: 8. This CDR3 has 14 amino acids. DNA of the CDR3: TGTGCCACTGAGGACAGGGACGGCTCCTACGAGCAGTACTTC. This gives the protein CATEDRDGSYEQYF.

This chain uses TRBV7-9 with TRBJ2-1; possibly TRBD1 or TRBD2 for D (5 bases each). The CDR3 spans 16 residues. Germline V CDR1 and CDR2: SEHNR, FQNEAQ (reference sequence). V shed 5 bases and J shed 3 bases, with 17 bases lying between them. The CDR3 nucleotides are TGTGCCAGCAGCGGATGGGACGGCGGGTACTACAATGAGCAGTTCTTC. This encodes CASSGWDGGYYNEQFF.

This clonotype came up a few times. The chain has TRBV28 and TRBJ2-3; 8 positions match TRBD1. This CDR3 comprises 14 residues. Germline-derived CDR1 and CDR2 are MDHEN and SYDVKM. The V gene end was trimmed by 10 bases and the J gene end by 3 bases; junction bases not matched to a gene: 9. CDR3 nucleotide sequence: TGTGCCATTACCGGGACAGGAGTTACAGATACGCAGTATTTT. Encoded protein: CAITGTGVTDTQYF.

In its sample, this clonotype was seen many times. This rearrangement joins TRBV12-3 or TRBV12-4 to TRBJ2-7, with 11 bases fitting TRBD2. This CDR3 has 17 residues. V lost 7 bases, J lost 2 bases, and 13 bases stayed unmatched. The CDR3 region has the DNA TGTGCCAGCACCAAAAGACCCGGGACTAGCGGCACCTACGAGCAGTACTTC. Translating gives CASTKRPGTSGTYEQYF.

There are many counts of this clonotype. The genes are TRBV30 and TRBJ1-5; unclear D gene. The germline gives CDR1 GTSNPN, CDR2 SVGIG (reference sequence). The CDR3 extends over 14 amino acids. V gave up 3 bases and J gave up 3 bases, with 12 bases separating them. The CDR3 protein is CAWSPRGINQPQHF. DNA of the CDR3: TGTGCCTGGAGCCCGAGAGGGATCAATCAGCCCCAGCATTTT.

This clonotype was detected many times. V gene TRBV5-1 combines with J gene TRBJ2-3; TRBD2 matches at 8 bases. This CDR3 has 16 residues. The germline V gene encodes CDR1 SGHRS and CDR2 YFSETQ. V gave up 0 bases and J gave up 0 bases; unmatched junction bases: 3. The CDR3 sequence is CASSLVSGTSTDTQYF. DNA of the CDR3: TGCGCCAGCAGCTTGGTTAGCGGGACTAGCACAGATACGCAGTATTTT.

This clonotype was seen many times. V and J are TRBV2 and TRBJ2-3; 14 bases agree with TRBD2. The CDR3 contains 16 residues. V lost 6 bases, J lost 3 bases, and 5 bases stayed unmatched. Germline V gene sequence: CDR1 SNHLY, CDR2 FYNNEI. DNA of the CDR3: TGTGCCAGCAGGGGCCGACTAGCGGGGGGGACAGATACGCAGTATTTT. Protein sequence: CASRGRLAGGTDTQYF.

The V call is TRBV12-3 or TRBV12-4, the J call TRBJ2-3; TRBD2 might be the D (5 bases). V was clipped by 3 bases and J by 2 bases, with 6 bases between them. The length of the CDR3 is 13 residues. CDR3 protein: CASSFGITDTQYF. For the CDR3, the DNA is TGTGCCAGCAGTTTCGGGATCACAGATACGCAGTATTTT.

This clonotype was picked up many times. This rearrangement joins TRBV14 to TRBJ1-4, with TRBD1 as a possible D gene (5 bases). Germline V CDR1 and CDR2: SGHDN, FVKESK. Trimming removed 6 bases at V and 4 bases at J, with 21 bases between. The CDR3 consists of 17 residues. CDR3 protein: CASSHLIAGGNNEKLFF. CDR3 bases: TGTGCCAGCAGTCACCTCATCGCCGGGGGGAATAATGAAAAACTGTTTTTT.

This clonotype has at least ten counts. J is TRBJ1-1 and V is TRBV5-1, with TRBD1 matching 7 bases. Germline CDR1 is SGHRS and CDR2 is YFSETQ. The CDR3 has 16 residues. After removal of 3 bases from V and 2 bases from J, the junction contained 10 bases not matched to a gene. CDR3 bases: TGCGCCAGCAGCTCGCAGGGGGGGCGGTACAACACTGAAGCTTTCTTT. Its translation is CASSSQGGRYNTEAFF.